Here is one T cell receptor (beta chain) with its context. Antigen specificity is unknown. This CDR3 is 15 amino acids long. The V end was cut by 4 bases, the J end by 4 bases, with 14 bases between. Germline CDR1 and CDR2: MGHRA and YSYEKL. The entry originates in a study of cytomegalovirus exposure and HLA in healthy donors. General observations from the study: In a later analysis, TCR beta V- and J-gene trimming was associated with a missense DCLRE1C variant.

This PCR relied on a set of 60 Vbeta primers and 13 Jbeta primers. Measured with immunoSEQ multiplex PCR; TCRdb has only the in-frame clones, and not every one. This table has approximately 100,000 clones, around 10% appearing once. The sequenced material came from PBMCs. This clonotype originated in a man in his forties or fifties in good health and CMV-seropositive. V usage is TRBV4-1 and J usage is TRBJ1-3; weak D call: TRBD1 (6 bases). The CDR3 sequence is CASSPQSGVGNTIYF. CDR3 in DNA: TGCGCCAGCAGCCCGCAATCAGGGGTCGGAAACACCATATATTTT.